These 17 T cell receptor beta chains share one sample of origin, sequenced in a study of T cells in women clearing cervical HPV infection. Generated by immunoSEQ multiplex PCR, the TCRdb table keeps only in-frame clones and is missing some. This table lists tens of thousands of clones. Sequenced: blood buffy coat. Every receptor here comes from a woman between 18 and 70 years old with a cervical HPV16 infection that either progressed to CIN3+ or cleared (not recorded which).

On this clone itself: The read finishes 3 residues shy of the CDR3 end, and the germline J gene is used to complete it. The chain is built from TRBV20-1 and TRBJ2-2, with 10 bases identical to TRBD1. This CDR3 is 14 amino acids long. V lost 4 bases to trimming and J lost 7 bases; unmatched junction nucleotides: 6. The V gene's germline CDR1 is DFQATT and CDR2 SNEGSKA (reference sequence). Incomplete CDR3 DNA: TGCAGTGCTATTGACAGGGGGCTGGGCGGGGAG. Protein product: CSAIDRGLGGE. From start to end, the CDR3 is CSAIDRGLGGELFF.

As for this clone: The CDR3 extends 3 residues past the end of the read, so its final part is completed from the germline J gene. This chain connects TRBV19 to TRBJ2-2, with TRBD2 matching 8 bases. Germline V gives CDR1 LNHDA, CDR2 SQIVND (reference sequence). Losses at the gene ends were 6 bases for V and 3 bases for J; bases not matched to a gene: 3. The CDR3 extends over 14 amino acids. CDR3 sequence reads: CASSGLADTGELFF. The DNA read from the CDR3 is TGTGCCAGTAGCGGACTAGCCGACACCGGGGAG.

Concerning this clone: The read terminates 3 residues before the CDR3 end, so the remaining end is supplied by the germline J gene. The V and J genes are TRBV28 and TRBJ2-7; TRBD1 is a possible D gene (5 bases). V was cut by 7 bases and J by 5 bases, with 21 bases left in between. This CDR3 spans 15 amino acids. Looked up from germline, CDR1 is MDHEN and CDR2 is SYDVKM. CDR3 sequence reads: CASTPPDTSFNEQYF. The CDR3 DNA, read in part, is TGTGCCAGCACCCCCCCGGACACCAGCTTCAACGAG.

On this clone itself: Coverage ceases 3 residues before the CDR3 finishes, and the germline J gene fills in the end. The chain joins TRBV23-1 to TRBJ2-5; 9 bases agree with TRBD1. TRBV23-1 is an ORF for which the function is uncertain. This CDR3 is 20 amino acids long. V lost 3 bases and J lost 1; bases outside the gene matches: 18. The CDR3 bases that were read are TGCGCCAGCAGTCAGGAAACCGGGACAGGGAATCCCAAGAGCCAAGAGACC. This sequence encodes CASSQETGTGNPKSQET. The full CDR3 sequence reads CASSQETGTGNPKSQETQYF.

Comment on this clone: The read ends 3 residues before the CDR3 terminus; that terminus is restored from the germline J gene. The J gene is TRBJ1-2, the V gene TRBV6-1; D perhaps matches TRBD1 (6 bases). The CDR3 runs to 17 residues. Deletions cut 2 bases from V and 0 bases from J, with 16 bases between. Germline V gives CDR1 MNHNS, CDR2 SASEGT. CDR3 protein: CASSENPGQISNYGYTF. CDR3 DNA (partial): TGTGCCAGCAGTGAAAATCCAGGACAGATTTCTAACTATGGC.

Notes on this clone: Read data end 3 residues before the CDR3 end; the end is taken from the germline J gene. The chain combines TRBV7-3 with TRBJ2-7; D is unresolved. Trimming cost V 5 bases and J 0 bases, with 11 bases left between them. The CDR3 runs 14 residues. CDR1 is SGHTA, CDR2 FQGTGA, per germline. This chain's CDR3 is CASSLLSGSYEQYF. The part of the CDR3 DNA that was read is TGTGCCAGCAGCCTCCTATCGGGCTCCTACGAG.

As concerns this clone: From the germline J gene comes the end of the CDR3, since the read stops 3 residues before it. The chain is built from TRBV5-8 and TRBJ2-1, with D perhaps matching TRBD1 (6 bases). Deletions cut 4 bases from V and 9 bases from J, with 17 bases between. The germline V gene encodes CDR1 SGHTS and CDR2 YDEGEE. This CDR3 has 14 residues. Incomplete CDR3 DNA: TGTGCCAGCAGCGCAGACAGGTACAAAGGTGAG. Translating gives CASSADRYKGE. The complete CDR3 protein is CASSADRYKGEQFF.

Details on this clone: The sequence runs out 3 residues before the end of the CDR3; the remainder is reconstructed from the germline J gene. V is TRBV20-1 and J is TRBJ2-3; maybe TRBD2 (5 bases). Between the trimmed V and J ends, which lost 5 bases and 4 bases, there was a span of 19 bases. CDR3 length: 15 residues. CDR1 is DFQATT, CDR2 SNEGSKA, per germline (reference sequence). The chain's CDR3 is CSAARTPKRPDTQYF. The covered CDR3 bases are TGCAGTGCTGCCCGGACTCCAAAGAGGCCAGATACG.

Turning to this clone: Coverage ceases 3 residues before the CDR3 finishes, and the germline J gene fills in the end. V usage is TRBV30 and J usage is TRBJ2-3; 9 bases match TRBD2. Germline trimming cut 4 bases from V and 5 bases from J; bases unmatched to any gene: 10. The CDR3 loop spans 15 amino acids. Germline V gene lookup returns CDR1 GTSNPN and CDR2 SVGIG (reference sequence). Incomplete CDR3 DNA: TGTGCCTGGACCAAACCGGGACTAGCTGTAGATACG. Translated, it gives CAWTKPGLAVDT. The full CDR3 sequence reads CAWTKPGLAVDTQYF.

A remark on this clone: The read is 3 residues too short to cover the CDR3 end, so that end is filled in from the germline J gene. This sequence joins TRBV19 and TRBJ1-2; D is ambiguous. The CDR3 has 14 amino acids. Per the germline V gene, CDR1 is LNHDA and CDR2 is SQIVND (reference sequence). CDR3 region: CASSLHSPSYDYTF. The covered CDR3 bases are TGTGCCAGTAGTCTCCACAGCCCCTCCTACGAC.

Regarding this clone: The sequenced fragment ends 3 residues before the CDR3 boundary, so the rest is inferred from the germline J gene. The genes are TRBV2 and TRBJ1-5; D is possibly TRBD1 (6 bases). Germline assignment: CDR1 SNHLY and CDR2 FYNNEI. The CDR3 has 16 residues. V lost 7 bases, J lost 0 bases, and 16 bases lay in between. The covered CDR3 bases are TGTGCCAGCAACCCTGGACAGACAGGTAGCAATCAGCCC. It codes for CASNPGQTGSNQP. The entire CDR3 reads CASNPGQTGSNQPQHF.

A note on this clone: The observed sequence ends 3 residues before the CDR3 terminus, with the missing tail filled in from the germline J gene. This sequence joins TRBV2 and TRBJ2-3; D may be TRBD2 (7 bases). The CDR3 is 14 residues long. Per the germline V gene, CDR1 is SNHLY and CDR2 is FYNNEI. The CDR3 bases that were read are TGTGCCAGCAGCGAGGGGGGGCGCAATCAGCCG. Encoded protein: CASSEGGRNQP. The CDR3 in its entirety is CASSEGGRNQPQYF. Filled out from reference TRBV2 and TRBJ2-3, the complete variable domain reads EPEVTQTPSHQVTQMGQEVILRCVPISNHLYFYWYRQILGQKVEFLVSFYNNEISEKSEIFDDQFSVERPDGSNFTLKIRSTKLEDSAMYFCASSEGGRNQPQYFGPGTRLTVL.

As to this clone: The read ends 3 residues before the CDR3 terminus; that terminus is restored from the germline J gene. This chain links TRBV14 with TRBJ1-1; TRBD1 agrees at 7 bases. The CDR3 is made up of 17 amino acids. J lost 5 bases, V lost 1 base, and 13 bases had no gene match. The germline gives CDR1 SGHDN, CDR2 FVKESK. The CDR3 bases that were read are TGTGCCAGCAGCCAAGTGGGCAGGGGGACCTGGGTAACTGAA. This translates into CASSQVGRGTWVTE. The whole CDR3 reads CASSQVGRGTWVTEAFF.

Concerning this clone: The CDR3 end is not reached by the read, which stops 3 residues before it; the germline J gene fills it in. The chain uses TRBV11-2 and TRBJ1-6, with D perhaps matching TRBD1 (5 bases). The CDR3 is 15 amino acids. Germline loops: CDR1 SGHAT, CDR2 FQNNGV. The V and J ends lost 0 bases and 10 bases respectively, with 13 bases between them. CDR3 DNA (partial): TGTGCCAGCAGCTTAGATCGGCAGGGTAACTCACCC. It encodes CASSLDRQGNSP. The entire CDR3 protein is CASSLDRQGNSPLHF.

In the case of this clone: The CDR3 extends 3 residues past the end of the read, so its final part is completed from the germline J gene. The J gene is TRBJ1-1, the V gene TRBV29-1; unclear D gene. Germline values: CDR1 SQVTM, CDR2 ANQGSEA. V lost 7 bases to trimming and J lost 1 base, with 10 bases between them. The CDR3 loop spans 12 amino acids. The part of the CDR3 DNA that was read is TGCAGCGGAACCGGCGGGAACACTGAA. It codes for CSGTGGNTE. The whole CDR3 sequence is CSGTGGNTEAFF.

A word on this clone: Read data end 3 residues before the CDR3 end; the end is taken from the germline J gene. This chain links TRBV18 with TRBJ2-3; D remains unclear. The CDR3 is 15 residues long. CDR1 KGHSH and CDR2 LQKENI come from the germline V gene. Trimming took off 2 bases at V and 2 bases at J, with 11 bases between the two ends. The CDR3 loop reads CASSPRLEHTDTQYF. The part of the CDR3 DNA that was read is TGTGCCAGCTCACCAAGACTGGAACACACAGATACG.

With respect to this clone: Read data end 3 residues before the CDR3 end; the end is taken from the germline J gene. The V gene is TRBV11-2, the J gene TRBJ2-1; 7 nucleotides agree with TRBD2. The CDR3 sequence is 15 residues long. Germline values: CDR1 SGHAT, CDR2 FQNNGV. Unmatched junction bases numbered 9, after V lost 6 bases and J lost 4 bases. CDR3 protein: CASSPWEGSYNEQFF. CDR3 DNA (partial): TGTGCCAGCAGTCCATGGGAGGGGTCTTACAATGAG.